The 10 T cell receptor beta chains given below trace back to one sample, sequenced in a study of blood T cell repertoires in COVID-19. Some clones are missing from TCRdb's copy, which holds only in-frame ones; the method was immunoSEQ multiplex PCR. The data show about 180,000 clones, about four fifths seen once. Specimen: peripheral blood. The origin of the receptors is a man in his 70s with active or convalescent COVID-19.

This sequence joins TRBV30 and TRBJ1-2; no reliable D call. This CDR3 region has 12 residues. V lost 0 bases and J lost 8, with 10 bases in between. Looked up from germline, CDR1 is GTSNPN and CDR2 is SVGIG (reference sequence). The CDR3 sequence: CAWSVLRAGYTF. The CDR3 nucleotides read TGTGCCTGGAGTGTACTGCGGGCGGGCTACACCTTC.

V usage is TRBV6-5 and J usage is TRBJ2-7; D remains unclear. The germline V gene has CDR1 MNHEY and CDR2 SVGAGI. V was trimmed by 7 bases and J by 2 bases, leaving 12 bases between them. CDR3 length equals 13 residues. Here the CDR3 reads CASTTGTTYEQYF. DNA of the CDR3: TGTGCCAGCACGACTGGCACGACCTACGAGCAGTACTTC.

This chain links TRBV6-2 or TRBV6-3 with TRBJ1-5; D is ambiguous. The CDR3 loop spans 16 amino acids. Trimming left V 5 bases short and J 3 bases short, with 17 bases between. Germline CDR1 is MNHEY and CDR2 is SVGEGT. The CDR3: CASSPPGHSPNQPQHF. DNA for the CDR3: TGTGCCAGCAGTCCCCCGGGTCACTCCCCCAATCAGCCCCAGCATTTT.

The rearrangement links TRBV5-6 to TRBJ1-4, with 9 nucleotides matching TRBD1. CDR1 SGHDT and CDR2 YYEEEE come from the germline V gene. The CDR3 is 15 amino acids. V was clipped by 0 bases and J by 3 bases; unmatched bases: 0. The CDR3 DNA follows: TGTGCCAGCAGCTTGGGACAGGGGGCTAATGAAAAACTGTTTTTT. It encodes CASSLGQGANEKLFF.

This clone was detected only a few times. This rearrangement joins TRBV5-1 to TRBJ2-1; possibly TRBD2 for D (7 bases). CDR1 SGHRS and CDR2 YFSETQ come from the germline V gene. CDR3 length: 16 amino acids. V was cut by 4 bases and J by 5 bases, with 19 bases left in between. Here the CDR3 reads CASSPSGGGADNEQFF. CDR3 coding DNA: TGCGCCAGCAGCCCCTCCGGTGGGGGGGCCGACAATGAGCAGTTCTTC.

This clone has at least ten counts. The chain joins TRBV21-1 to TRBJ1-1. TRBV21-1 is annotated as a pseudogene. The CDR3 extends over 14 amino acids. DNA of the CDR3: TGTGCCAGCAGCAAAGAACGGTTGAACACTGAAGCTTTCTTT. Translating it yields CASSKERLNTEAFF.

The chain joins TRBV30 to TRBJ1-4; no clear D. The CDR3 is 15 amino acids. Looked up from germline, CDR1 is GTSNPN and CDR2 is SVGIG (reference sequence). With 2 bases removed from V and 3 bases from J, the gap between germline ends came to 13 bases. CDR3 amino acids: CAWSMFTSSNEKLFF. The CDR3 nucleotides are TGTGCCTGGAGTATGTTTACATCCTCTAATGAAAAACTGTTTTTT.

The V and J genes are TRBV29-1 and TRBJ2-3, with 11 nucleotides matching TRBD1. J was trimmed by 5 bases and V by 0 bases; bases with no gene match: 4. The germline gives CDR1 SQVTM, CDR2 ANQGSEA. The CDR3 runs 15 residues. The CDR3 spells CSVEDPGQGGDTQYF. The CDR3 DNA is TGCAGCGTTGAAGACCCGGGACAGGGGGGAGATACGCAGTATTTT.

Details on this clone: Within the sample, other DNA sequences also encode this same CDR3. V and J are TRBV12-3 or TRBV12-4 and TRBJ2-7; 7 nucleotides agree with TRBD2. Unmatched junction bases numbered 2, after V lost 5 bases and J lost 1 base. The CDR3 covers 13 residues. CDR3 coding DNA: TGTGCCAGCAGTCCGGGGGGATCCTACGAGCAGTACTTC. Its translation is CASSPGGSYEQYF.

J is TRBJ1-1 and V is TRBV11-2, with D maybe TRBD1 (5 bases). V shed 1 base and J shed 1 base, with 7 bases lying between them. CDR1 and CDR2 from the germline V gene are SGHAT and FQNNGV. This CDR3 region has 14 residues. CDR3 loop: CASSLARANTEAFF. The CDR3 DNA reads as TGTGCCAGCAGCTTAGCCAGGGCGAACACTGAAGCTTTCTTT.